Following are 24 T cell receptor beta chains from one sample sequenced in a study of STAT3 mutations in large granular lymphocyte leukemia. The study, taken as a whole, reports: Every T-LGLL patient had at least one immunodominant TCRbeta clonotype.

Their cognate antigens are unknown. Assay: immunoSEQ multiplex PCR; the TCRdb copy retains only in-frame clones and omits some. The profile shows approximately 10,000 clones, more than 70% of them singletons. The sample taken for sequencing was peripheral blood mononuclear cells. These receptor sequences come from a man in his 60s with T-cell large granular lymphocyte leukemia. Some clones in this sample may be carry-over from other donors' samples.

V gene TRBV13 combines with J gene TRBJ2-3; no definite D call. The V end was cut by 5 bases, the J end by 3 bases, with 15 bases between. In germline, CDR1 is PRHDT, CDR2 FYEKMQ (reference sequence). This CDR3 has 15 amino acids. The CDR3 nucleotides are TGTGCCAGCAGCGGATACACGGGTGGGACAGATACGCAGTATTTT. Translation: CASSGYTGGTDTQYF.

This clone came up once. This chain links TRBV5-1 with TRBJ2-1; maybe TRBD2 (5 bases). Germline CDR1 SGHRS, CDR2 YFSETQ. This CDR3 contains 14 residues. Trimming left V 5 bases short and J 0 bases short, with 9 bases between. The CDR3 spells CASRDAGSYNEQFF. CDR3 sequence (DNA): TGCGCCAGCAGGGACGCGGGCTCCTACAATGAGCAGTTCTTC.

J is TRBJ1-1 and V is TRBV5-1, with no clear D. In germline, CDR1 is SGHRS, CDR2 YFSETQ. The V and J ends lost 0 bases and 7 bases respectively, with 10 bases between them. This CDR3 is 13 amino acids long. The CDR3 coding sequence is TGCGCCAGCAGCTTGGACCAGTATCTTGAAGCTTTCTTT. It codes for CASSLDQYLEAFF. The full variable domain, rest sourced from reference TRBV5-1 and TRBJ1-1, is KAGVTQTPRYLIKTRGQQVTLSCSPISGHRSVSWYQQTPGQGLQFLFEYFSETQRNKGNFPGRFSGRQFSNSRSEMNVSTLELGDSALYLCASSLDQYLEAFFGQGTRLTVV.

The chain combines TRBV7-2 with TRBJ2-3, with TRBD2 matching over 7 bases. The V segment lost 8 bases and the J segment 4 bases; nucleotides outside the gene matches: 6. The CDR3 is 13 amino acids. Germline CDR1 reads SGHTA; CDR2 reads FQGNSA. The CDR3 sequence is CASLGGYSDTQYF. The CDR3 nucleotides read TGTGCCAGCCTGGGGGGGTATTCAGATACGCAGTATTTT.

V is TRBV10-3 and J is TRBJ2-1; TRBD2 aligns across 10 bases. From germline, CDR1 is ENHRY and CDR2 SYGVKD. V shed 4 bases and J 3 bases; nucleotides not matched to a gene: 6. This CDR3 region has 16 residues. The CDR3 spells CAISVSGLADYNEQFF. The CDR3 region has the DNA TGTGCCATCAGTGTGTCAGGACTAGCGGACTACAATGAGCAGTTCTTC.

The chain links TRBV5-4 to TRBJ1-1; TRBD1 aligns across 9 bases. Per the germline V gene, CDR1 is SGHNT and CDR2 is YYREEE (reference sequence). The CDR3 spans 15 residues. V was clipped by 4 bases and J by 1 base; unmatched bases: 5. The CDR3 DNA sequence: TGTGCCAGCAGCCCAAGGACAGGGGAGAACACTGAAGCTTTCTTT. It translates to CASSPRTGENTEAFF.

V usage is TRBV7-6 and J usage is TRBJ2-3; D may correspond to TRBD1 or TRBD2 (5 bases each). In germline, CDR1 is SGHVS, CDR2 FNYEAQ. The CDR3 covers 14 residues. V dropped 1 base and J dropped 6 bases, with 11 bases sitting between them. CDR3 DNA: TGTGCCAGCAGCTTAGGGGGGAGTGGCGATACGCAGTATTTT. Encoded protein: CASSLGGSGDTQYF.

Here the CDR3 reads CASSLADYEQYF. CDR3 nucleotides: TGTGCCAGCAGCTTAGCCGACTACGAGCAGTACTTC. This chain connects TRBV7-9 to TRBJ2-7; D gene unclear. The germline gives CDR1 SEHNR, CDR2 FQNEAQ (reference sequence). V lost 0 bases and J lost 3, with 3 bases in between. The length of the CDR3 is 12 residues.

The genes are TRBV19 and TRBJ2-1, with 8 bases lining up with TRBD1. Germline CDR1 reads LNHDA; CDR2 reads SQIVND (reference sequence). The CDR3 extends over 13 amino acids. The V segment lost 10 bases and the J segment 4 bases; nucleotides outside the gene matches: 6. The CDR3 here is CATGTGPYNEQFF. The CDR3 bases are TGTGCCACAGGGACAGGACCATACAATGAGCAGTTCTTC.

This rearrangement joins TRBV25-1 to TRBJ2-3; D is ambiguous. V lost 6 bases, J lost 3 bases, and 1 base lay in between. Germline V gene sequence: CDR1 MGHDK, CDR2 SYGVNS. The CDR3 runs 10 residues. CDR3 sequence: CASRTDTQYF. The CDR3 bases are TGTGCCAGCAGGACAGATACGCAGTATTTT.

The V and J genes are TRBV10-2 and TRBJ2-1; 8 bases align to TRBD2. Germline lookup yields CDR1 WSHSY and CDR2 SAAADI. The CDR3 is 14 residues long. Unmatched junction bases numbered 3, after V lost 6 bases and J lost 2 bases. Here the CDR3 DNA reads TGCGCCAGCAGAACTAGCGGACCCTACAATGAGCAGTTCTTC. It is translated as CASRTSGPYNEQFF.

The gene calls are TRBV30 and TRBJ1-5, with TRBD1 matching 9 bases. V shed 1 base, J shed 2 bases, and the junction held 9 bases outside the gene matches. Germline V lookup: CDR1 GTSNPN, CDR2 SVGIG (reference sequence). CDR3 length: 17 amino acids. The CDR3 region is CAWSGRQGDGGNQPQHF. The DNA of the CDR3 is TGTGCCTGGAGTGGTCGACAGGGGGACGGTGGCAATCAGCCCCAGCATTTT.

The V and J genes are TRBV2 and TRBJ2-7; 8 bases fit TRBD2. CDR3 length: 14 residues. CDR1 and CDR2 from the germline V gene are SNHLY and FYNNEI. Trimming removed 4 bases from V and 3 bases from J; junction bases left unmatched: 5. CDR3 region: CASSVQAGDYEQYF. The CDR3 DNA sequence: TGTGCCAGCAGTGTACAAGCGGGAGACTACGAGCAGTACTTC.

This chain joins TRBV5-4 and TRBJ2-2; D perhaps matches TRBD1 (5 bases). Trimming took 1 base from V and 5 from J, leaving 12 bases between them. This CDR3 is built from 15 residues. Germline values: CDR1 SGHNT, CDR2 YYREEE (reference sequence). The CDR3 is CASSLKGAWTGELFF. The CDR3 DNA reads TGTGCCAGCAGCTTGAAAGGGGCGTGGACCGGGGAGCTGTTTTTT.

The rearrangement links TRBV28 to TRBJ1-1; D not resolved. The V gene lost 3 bases and the J gene lost 6 bases, with 14 bases spanning the gap. CDR3 size: 14 residues. Germline V gene lookup returns CDR1 MDHEN and CDR2 SYDVKM. CDR3 region: CASSFVVSRAEAFF. The CDR3 nucleotides read TGTGCCAGCAGTTTCGTCGTTAGTCGGGCTGAAGCTTTCTTT.

The chain is built from TRBV12-5 and TRBJ2-3, with 11 bases lining up with TRBD2. V gave up 1 base and J gave up 4 bases; unmatched junction bases: 7. The CDR3 covers 17 residues. Germline values: CDR1 LGHNT, CDR2 FRNRAP. The CDR3 loop reads CASGLDTLAGGADTQYF. CDR3 bases: TGTGCTAGTGGTTTGGATACGTTAGCGGGAGGGGCAGATACGCAGTATTTT.

V usage is TRBV19 and J usage is TRBJ1-2, with a possible D match to TRBD1 (5 bases). Germline assignment: CDR1 LNHDA and CDR2 SQIVND (reference sequence). Trimming took 9 bases from V and 1 from J, leaving 12 bases between them. This CDR3 region has 13 residues. The CDR3 region is CASSQGFNYGYTF. In nucleotides, the CDR3 is TGTGCCAGCTCCCAGGGATTTAACTATGGCTACACCTTC.

The chain combines TRBV11-3 with TRBJ2-7, with 7 bases identical to TRBD2. The CDR3 is 15 amino acids. With 3 bases clipped from V and 0 bases from J, the junction kept 5 bases outside the gene matches. CDR1 is SGHNT, CDR2 YENEEA, per germline. This CDR3 is CASSFTTSDSYEQYF. The CDR3 nucleotides read TGTGCCAGCAGCTTTACAACTAGCGACTCCTACGAGCAGTACTTC.

The table lists this clone with a few counts. This rearrangement joins TRBV7-2 to TRBJ1-2, with unresolved D. V lost 2 bases and J 5 bases, leaving 9 bases between the germline ends. The CDR3 spans 13 residues. Germline V lookup: CDR1 SGHTA, CDR2 FQGNSA. The CDR3 reads CASSLLTAYGYTF. Written as DNA, the CDR3 is TGTGCCAGCAGCTTATTAACAGCTTATGGCTACACCTTC.

CDR3 coding DNA: TGTGCCAGCAGTGAGTACCAGGGATCGGCCTACGAGCAGTACTTC. It specifies CASSEYQGSAYEQYF. The chain has TRBV2 and TRBJ2-7; possible D gene TRBD1, 5 bases. Germline values: CDR1 SNHLY, CDR2 FYNNEI. V shed 3 bases and J shed 2 bases, with 14 bases lying between them. The CDR3 consists of 15 residues. The full variable domain, its missing parts supplied by reference TRBV2 and TRBJ2-7, is EPEVTQTPSHQVTQMGQEVILRCVPISNHLYFYWYRQILGQKVEFLVSFYNNEISEKSEIFDDQFSVERPDGSNFTLKIRSTKLEDSAMYFCASSEYQGSAYEQYFGPGTRLTVT.

V and J are TRBV9 and TRBJ1-2; D uncertain. The V gene lost 0 bases and the J gene lost 8 bases, with 11 bases spanning the gap. The CDR3 length is 13 residues. Germline assignment: CDR1 SGDLS and CDR2 YYNGEE. The CDR3 sequence: CASSVEFEGGYTF. The CDR3 DNA reads as TGTGCCAGCAGCGTAGAGTTTGAAGGAGGCTACACCTTC.

V and J are TRBV5-1 and TRBJ1-2; TRBD1 is a possible D gene (5 bases). Germline V lookup: CDR1 SGHRS, CDR2 YFSETQ. Trimming stripped 0 bases from V and 1 base from J, with 13 bases between. This CDR3 spans 16 amino acids. The CDR3 sequence is CASSLGDPGGNYGYTF. DNA of the CDR3: TGCGCCAGCAGCTTGGGAGATCCGGGGGGTAACTATGGCTACACCTTC.

The chain joins TRBV5-4 to TRBJ2-7; 11 bases match TRBD2. Germline CDR1 is SGHNT and CDR2 is YYREEE (reference sequence). The CDR3 is 15 amino acids. With V trimmed by 3 bases and J by 4 bases, 6 bases remained unmatched. CDR3 residues: CASSSPGLAEYEQYF. The CDR3 DNA is TGTGCCAGCAGCTCGCCGGGACTAGCGGAATACGAGCAGTACTTC.

The rearrangement uses TRBV30 and TRBJ1-6; D is uncertain. V dropped 4 bases and J dropped 10 bases, with 20 bases sitting between them. CDR1 is GTSNPN, CDR2 SVGIG, per germline (reference sequence). This CDR3 region has 15 residues. CDR3 sequence reads: CAWTPLWSQTSPLHF. CDR3 bases: TGTGCCTGGACCCCCCTCTGGAGCCAGACGTCACCCCTCCACTTT.